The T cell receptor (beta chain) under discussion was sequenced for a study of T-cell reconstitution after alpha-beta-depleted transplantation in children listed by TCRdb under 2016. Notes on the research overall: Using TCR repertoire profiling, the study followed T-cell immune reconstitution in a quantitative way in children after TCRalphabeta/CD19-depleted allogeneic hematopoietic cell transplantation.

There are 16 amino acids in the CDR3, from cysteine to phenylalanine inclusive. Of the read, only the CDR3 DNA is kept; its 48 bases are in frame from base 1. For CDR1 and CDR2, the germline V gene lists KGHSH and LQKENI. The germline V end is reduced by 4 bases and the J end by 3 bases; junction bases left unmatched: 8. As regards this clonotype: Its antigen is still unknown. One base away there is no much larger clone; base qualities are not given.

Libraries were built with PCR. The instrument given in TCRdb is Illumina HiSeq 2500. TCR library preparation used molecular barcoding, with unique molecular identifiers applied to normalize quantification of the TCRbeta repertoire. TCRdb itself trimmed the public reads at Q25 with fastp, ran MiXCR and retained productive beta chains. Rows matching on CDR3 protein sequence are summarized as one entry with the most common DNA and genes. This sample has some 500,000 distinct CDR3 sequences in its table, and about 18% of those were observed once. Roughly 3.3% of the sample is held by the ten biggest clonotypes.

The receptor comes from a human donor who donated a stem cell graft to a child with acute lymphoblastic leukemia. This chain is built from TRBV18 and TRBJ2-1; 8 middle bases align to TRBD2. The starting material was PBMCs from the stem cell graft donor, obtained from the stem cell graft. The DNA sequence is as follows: TGTGCCAGCTCACGAATGACTAGCGCCCTCTACAATGAGCAGTTCTTC. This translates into CASSRMTSALYNEQFF.